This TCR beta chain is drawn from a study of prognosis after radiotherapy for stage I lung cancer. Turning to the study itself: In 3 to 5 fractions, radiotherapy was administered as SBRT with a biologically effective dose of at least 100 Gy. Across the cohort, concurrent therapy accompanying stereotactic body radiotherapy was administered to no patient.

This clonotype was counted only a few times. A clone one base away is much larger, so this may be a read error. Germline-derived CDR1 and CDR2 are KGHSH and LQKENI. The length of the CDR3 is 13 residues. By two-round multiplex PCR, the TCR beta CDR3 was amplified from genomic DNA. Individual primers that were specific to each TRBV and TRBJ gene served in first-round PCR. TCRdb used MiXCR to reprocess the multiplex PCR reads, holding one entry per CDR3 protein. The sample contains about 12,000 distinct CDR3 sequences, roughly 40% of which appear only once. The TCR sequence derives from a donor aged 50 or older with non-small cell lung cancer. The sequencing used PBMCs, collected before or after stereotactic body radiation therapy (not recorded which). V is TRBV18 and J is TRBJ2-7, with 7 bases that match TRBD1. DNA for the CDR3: TGTGCCAGCTCAACGGGACAGCTCGTCGAGCGGTACTTC. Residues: CASSTGQLVERYF.